The clone carrying this T cell receptor beta chain occurred many times. Trimming at V came to 6 bases and at J to 4 bases, leaving 2 bases not matched to a gene. From germline, CDR1 is MDHEN and CDR2 SYDVKM. CDR3 length equals 12 residues. These data belong to a study of molecular identifiers for immune sequencing clone quantification. TCRdb called the PCR reads again in MiXCR, with one record for every CDR3 protein. The sample includes 20,000 to 30,000 distinct CDR3 sequences, about a sixth seen only once; the top ten take 0.95% to 1%. The gene calls are TRBV28 and TRBJ2-5; TRBD1 matches at 7 bases. The sample consisted of naive CD8+ T cells from blood, with Jurkat cell RNA spiked in. Specified subset: FACS-sorted CD8+CD4-CCR7+CD45RA+ naive T cells. The sequence was collected from a human donor in good health. Some libraries in this study had Jurkat cell RNA spiked in. CDR3 coding DNA: TGTGCCAGCAGCCGGGACAGAGAGACCCAGTACTTC. It translates to CASSRDRETQYF. Together with reference TRBV28 and TRBJ2-5, the CDR3 gives the full variable domain: DVKVTQSSRYLVKRTGEKVFLECVQDMDHENMFWYRQDPGLGLRLIYFSYDVKMKEKGDIPEGYSVSREKKERFSLILESASTNQTSMYLCASSRDRETQYFGPGTRLLVL.